This T cell receptor (beta chain) was sequenced during a study of response to subunit inactivated influenza vaccine. Germline loops: CDR1 LGHDT, CDR2 YNNKEL (reference sequence). Trimming left V 4 bases short and J 0 bases short, with 1 base between. The CDR3 loop spans 12 amino acids. Using its own MiXCR run on the RT-PCR reads, TCRdb lists one record per CDR3 protein. The table lists roughly 180,000 distinct CDR3 sequences, around 9.2% of them singletons, with 9.5% to 13% in the top ten. This clonotype turned up a few times. A read error may explain this, as a much larger clone is one base away. The receptor comes from a man aged 50 to 60 who received an inactivated influenza vaccine. Sample: non-naive T cells sorted from PBMCs, taken on the day of vaccination. The V and J genes are TRBV3-1 and TRBJ1-3; D ambiguous. Written as DNA, the CDR3 is TGTGCCAGCAGCCCCTCTGGAAACACCATATATTTT. Translated, it gives CASSPSGNTIYF.